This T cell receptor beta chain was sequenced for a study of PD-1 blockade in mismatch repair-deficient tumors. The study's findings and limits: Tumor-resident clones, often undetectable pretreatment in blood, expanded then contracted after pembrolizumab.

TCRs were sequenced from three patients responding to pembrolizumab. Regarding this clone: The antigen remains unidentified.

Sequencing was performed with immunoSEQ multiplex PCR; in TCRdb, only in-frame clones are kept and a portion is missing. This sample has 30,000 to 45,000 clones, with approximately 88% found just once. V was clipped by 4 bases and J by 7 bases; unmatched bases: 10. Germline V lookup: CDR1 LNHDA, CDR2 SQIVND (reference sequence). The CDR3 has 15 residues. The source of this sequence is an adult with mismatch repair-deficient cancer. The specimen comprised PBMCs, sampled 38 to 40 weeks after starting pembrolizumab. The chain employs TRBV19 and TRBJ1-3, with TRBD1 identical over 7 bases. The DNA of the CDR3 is TGTGCCAGTAGTAGCGACAGGGCGAATGAGAACACCATATATTTT. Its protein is CASSSDRANENTIYF.